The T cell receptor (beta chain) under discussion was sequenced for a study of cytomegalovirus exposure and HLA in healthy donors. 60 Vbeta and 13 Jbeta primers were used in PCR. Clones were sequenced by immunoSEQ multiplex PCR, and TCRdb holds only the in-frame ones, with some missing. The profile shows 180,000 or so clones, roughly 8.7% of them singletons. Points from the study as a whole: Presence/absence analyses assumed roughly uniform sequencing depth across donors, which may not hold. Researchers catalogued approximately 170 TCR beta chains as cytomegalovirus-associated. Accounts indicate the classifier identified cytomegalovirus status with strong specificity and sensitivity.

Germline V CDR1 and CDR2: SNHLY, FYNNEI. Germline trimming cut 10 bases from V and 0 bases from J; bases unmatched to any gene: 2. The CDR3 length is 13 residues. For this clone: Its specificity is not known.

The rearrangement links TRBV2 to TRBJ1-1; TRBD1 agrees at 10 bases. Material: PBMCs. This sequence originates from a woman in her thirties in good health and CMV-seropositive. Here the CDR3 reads CAIGTGVNTEAFF. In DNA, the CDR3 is TGTGCCATCGGGACAGGGGTGAACACTGAAGCTTTCTTT.